The T cell receptor (beta chain) under discussion was sequenced for a study of identical twins. The study, taken as a whole, reports: Beta out-of-frame sequences showed weaker excess sharing between twins.

This clonotype was picked up a small number of times. The antigen remains undetermined. Unique molecular identifiers were in the cDNA, with template-switch universal primer binding. TCRdb passed the 5' RACE reads through MiXCR, listing each CDR3 protein once. This table holds some 630,000 distinct CDR3 sequences, 7.1% found once. The same sample was also studied in work on yellow fever vaccine responses in identical twins. That investigation notes: It has been reported that, in twins, the vaccine T cell response seemed partly convergent and partly personalized.

The clonotype was recovered from a woman aged 18-30 years in good health. The sample comprised PBMCs.

This CDR3 reads CASSSGGRAGEQFF. The CDR3 nucleotides read TGTGCCAGCAGTTCTGGCGGGAGGGCGGGGGAGCAGTTCTTC. The rearrangement joins TRBV28 to TRBJ2-1, with 9 bases aligning to TRBD2. The V segment lost 4 bases and the J segment 10 bases; nucleotides outside the gene matches: 8. CDR3 length: 14 residues. Germline V gives CDR1 MDHEN, CDR2 SYDVKM.